The source of this T cell receptor (beta chain) is a study of blood T cell repertoires in COVID-19. Study-level background: Samples taken during acute and convalescent COVID-19 were collected in the United States, Italy and Spain. Nucleic acid was either cDNA or gDNA, and it came from T cells, B-cell-depleted T cells, or PBMCs.

CDR3 length: 13 amino acids. The germline V gene has CDR1 SGHRS and CDR2 YFSETQ. V lost 0 bases and J lost 1, with 4 bases in between. This table comes from immunoSEQ multiplex PCR, and its TCRdb copy is limited to in-frame clones, with some not included. The sample holds roughly 99,000 clones, roughly 84% seen once. The V gene is TRBV5-1, the J gene TRBJ1-2; D is ambiguous. The clonotype originates from a human donor in a cohort sampled during active COVID-19. The specimen was peripheral blood. CDR3 region: CASSLDINYGYTF. CDR3 nucleotide sequence: TGCGCCAGCAGCTTGGACATTAACTATGGCTACACCTTC.